These 8 T cell receptor beta chains were sequenced from one sample in a study of T cell repertoires in cytomegalovirus infection. TCRdb reanalysed the reads using MiXCR and keeps one entry per CDR3 protein. Of about 140,000 distinct CDR3 sequences listed, about 6.1% are singletons. Sequenced material: PBMCs. The receptor set was obtained from a human donor in good health (CMV status not recorded). Some clones in this sample may be carry-over from other donors' samples.

For the CDR3, the DNA is TGTGCCAGCAGTTTCGATGAAAATGAAAAACTGTTTTTT. Amino acids: CASSFDENEKLFF. J is TRBJ1-4 and V is TRBV28; D is ambiguous. CDR1 MDHEN and CDR2 SYDVKM come from the germline V gene. The CDR3 is made up of 13 amino acids. The V end lost 3 bases, the J end lost 5 bases, and 7 bases lay between the germline ends.

In nucleotides, the CDR3 is TGTGCCATCAGCGACGGGACGGGATCCTACGAGCAGTACTTC. Amino acid sequence: CAISDGTGSYEQYF. The chain has TRBV10-3 and TRBJ2-7, with D perhaps given as TRBD1 or TRBD2 (5 bases each). Germline V lookup: CDR1 ENHRY, CDR2 SYGVKD. The CDR3 length is 14 residues. V was pared by 6 bases and J by 1 base, with 13 bases between.

As to this clonotype: A much more abundant neighbour one base away suggests this may be a read error. The chain employs TRBV7-2 and TRBJ2-5; 7 nucleotides align to TRBD2. The CDR3 loop spans 13 amino acids. Germline CDR1 is SGHTA and CDR2 is FQGNSA. The V segment lost 6 bases and the J segment 7 bases; nucleotides outside the gene matches: 8. CDR3 DNA sequence: TGTGCCAGCAGGGGGGGGGGGGGGGGGACCCAGTACTTC. It specifies CASRGGGGGTQYF.

This clonotype has at least ten counts. The chain employs TRBV6-5 and TRBJ1-2; D gene uncertain. The germline V and J ends were trimmed by 5 bases and 6 bases, with 16 bases remaining between them. In germline, CDR1 is MNHEY, CDR2 SVGAGI. The CDR3 totals 14 residues. This CDR3 is CASSRLAGSHGYTF. CDR3 DNA: TGTGCCAGCAGTCGCCTAGCGGGTAGTCATGGCTACACCTTC.

The table lists this clonotype with many counts. In DNA form, the CDR3 reads TGTGCCAGCAGGAGGGACGGCTTCAATCAGCCCCAGCATTTT. Amino acids: CASRRDGFNQPQHF. The chain combines TRBV2 with TRBJ1-5; D possibly corresponds to TRBD1 (5 bases). V was shortened by 6 bases and J by 3 bases, with 12 bases between the two germline ends. This CDR3 comprises 14 residues. The V gene's germline CDR1 is SNHLY and CDR2 FYNNEI.

This chain joins TRBV29-1 and TRBJ2-7; no reliable D call. V shed 3 bases and J shed 6 bases, with 15 bases lying between them. The CDR3 extends over 13 amino acids. CDR1 is SQVTM, CDR2 ANQGSEA, per germline. The CDR3 nucleotides are TGCAGCGTTGAGCGTGGGCCCACGGGCGAGCAGTACTTC. It is translated as CSVERGPTGEQYF.

This clonotype was detected many times. J is TRBJ2-2 and V is TRBV7-4; 7 nucleotides line up with TRBD2. This CDR3 has 15 amino acids. CDR1 is SGHVT, CDR2 SQSDAQ, per germline. J was trimmed by 2 bases and V by 5 bases; bases with no gene match: 5. CDR3 amino acids: CASSPLAVNTGELFF. CDR3 in DNA: TGTGCCAGCAGCCCTCTAGCGGTAAACACCGGGGAGCTGTTTTTT.

The sample holds many counts of this clonotype. The V call is TRBV2, the J call TRBJ2-2, with D unclear. V was pared by 11 bases and J by 8 bases, with 12 bases between. This CDR3 spans 11 amino acids. Germline V CDR1 and CDR2: SNHLY, FYNNEI. The CDR3 sequence: CARSVRGELFF. CDR3 DNA sequence: TGTGCCCGGTCCGTGAGGGGGGAGCTGTTTTTT. The full variable domain, in which reference TRBV2 and TRBJ2-2 provide the parts outside the CDR3, is EPEVTQTPSHQVTQMGQEVILRCVPISNHLYFYWYRQILGQKVEFLVSFYNNEISEKSEIFDDQFSVERPDGSNFTLKIRSTKLEDSAMYFCARSVRGELFFGEGSRLTVL.